Here is one T cell receptor beta chain with its context. The antigen is not known. The data originate from a study of T cell clones after liver transplantation. Study-level information: Third-party-reactive TCRbeta sequences from pre-transplant mixed lymphocyte reactions served as antigen-independent comparators.

Overall study findings and caveats: Compared with third party-reactive sequences, donor-reactive ones declined more, independent of withdrawal success.

The CDR3 extends over 14 amino acids. Germline V gene data show CDR1 as KGHSH and CDR2 as LQKENI. With 1 base removed from V and 3 bases from J, the gap between germline ends came to 7 bases. Repertoires were generated with immunoSEQ multiplex PCR, while TCRdb's copy carries only in-frame clones and drops some. This table has tens of thousands of clones, about 88% appearing once. Sequencing was performed on CD4+ T cells from blood, taken before liver transplant. The chain has TRBV18 and TRBJ1-5; D remains ambiguous. This receptor was obtained from a human donor who received a liver transplant. CDR3 in DNA: TGTGCCAGCTCACCACGGCAAAACAATCAGCCCCAGCATTTT. The encoded protein is CASSPRQNNQPQHF.